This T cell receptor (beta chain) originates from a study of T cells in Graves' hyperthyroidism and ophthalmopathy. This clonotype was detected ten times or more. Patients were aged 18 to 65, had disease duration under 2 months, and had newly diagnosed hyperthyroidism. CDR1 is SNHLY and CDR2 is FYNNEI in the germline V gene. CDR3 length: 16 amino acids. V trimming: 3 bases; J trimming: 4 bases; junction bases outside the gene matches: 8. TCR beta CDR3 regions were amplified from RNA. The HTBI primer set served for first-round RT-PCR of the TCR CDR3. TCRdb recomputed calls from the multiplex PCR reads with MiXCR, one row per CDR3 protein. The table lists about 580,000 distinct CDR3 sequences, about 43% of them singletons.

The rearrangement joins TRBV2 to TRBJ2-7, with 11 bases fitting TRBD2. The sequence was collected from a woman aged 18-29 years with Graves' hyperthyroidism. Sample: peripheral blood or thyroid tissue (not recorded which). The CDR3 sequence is CASSEPTSGATYEQYF. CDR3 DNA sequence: TGTGCCAGCAGTGAGCCGACTAGCGGGGCTACTTACGAGCAGTACTTC.